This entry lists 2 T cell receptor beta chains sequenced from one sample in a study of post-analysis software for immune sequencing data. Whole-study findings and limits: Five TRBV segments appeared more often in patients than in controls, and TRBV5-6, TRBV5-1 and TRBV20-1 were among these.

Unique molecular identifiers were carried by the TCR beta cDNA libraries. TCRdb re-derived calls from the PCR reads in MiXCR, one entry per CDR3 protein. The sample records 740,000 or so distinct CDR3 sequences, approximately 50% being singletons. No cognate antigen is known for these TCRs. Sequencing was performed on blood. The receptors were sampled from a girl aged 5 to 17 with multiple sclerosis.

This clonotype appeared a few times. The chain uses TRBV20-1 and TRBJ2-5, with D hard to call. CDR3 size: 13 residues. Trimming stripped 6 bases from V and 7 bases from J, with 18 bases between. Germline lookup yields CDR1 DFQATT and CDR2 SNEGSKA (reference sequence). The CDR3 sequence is CSAPPRAKVTQYF. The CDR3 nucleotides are TGCAGTGCCCCCCCAAGGGCCAAGGTGACCCAGTACTTC.

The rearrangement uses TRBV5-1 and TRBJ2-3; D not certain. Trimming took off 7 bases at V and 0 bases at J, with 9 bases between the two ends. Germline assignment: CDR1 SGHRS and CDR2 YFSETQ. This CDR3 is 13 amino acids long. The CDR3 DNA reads TGCGCCAGCCGGACCTTAAGCACAGATACGCAGTATTTT. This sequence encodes CASRTLSTDTQYF.